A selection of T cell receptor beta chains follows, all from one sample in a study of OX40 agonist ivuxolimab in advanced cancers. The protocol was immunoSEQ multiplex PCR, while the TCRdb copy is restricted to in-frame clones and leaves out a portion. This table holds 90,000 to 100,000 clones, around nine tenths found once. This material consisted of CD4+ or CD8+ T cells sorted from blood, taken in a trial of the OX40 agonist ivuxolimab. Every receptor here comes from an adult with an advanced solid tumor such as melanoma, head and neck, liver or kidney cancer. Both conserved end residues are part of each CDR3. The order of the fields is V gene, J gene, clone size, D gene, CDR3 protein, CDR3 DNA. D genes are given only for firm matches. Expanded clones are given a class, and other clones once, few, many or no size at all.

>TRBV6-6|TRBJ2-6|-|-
CASSGASSGANVLTF
TGTGCCAGCTCAGGGGCCAGCTCTGGGGCCAACGTCCTGACTTTC
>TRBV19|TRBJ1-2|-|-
CASSPLAGGYGYTF
TGTGCCAGTAGTCCTCTGGCGGGCGGCTATGGCTACACCTTC
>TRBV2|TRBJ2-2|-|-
CASGVLGTGELFF
TGTGCCAGCGGCGTATTGGGGACCGGGGAGCTGTTTTTT
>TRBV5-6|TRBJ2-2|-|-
CASTRGQRNTGELFF
TGTGCCAGCACACGCGGACAGCGAAACACCGGGGAGCTGTTTTTT
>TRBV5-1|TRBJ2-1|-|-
CASSTQGLPYNEQFF
TGCGCCAGCAGCACACAGGGCCTTCCGTACAATGAGCAGTTCTTC
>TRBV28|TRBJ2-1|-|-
CASSSSWEHYNEQFF
TGTGCCAGCAGCTCTTCTTGGGAGCACTACAATGAGCAGTTCTTC
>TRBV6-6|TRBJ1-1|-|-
CASGEFMNTEAFF
TGTGCCAGCGGGGAGTTCATGAACACTGAAGCTTTCTTT
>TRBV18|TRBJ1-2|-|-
CASSPGDPYGYTF
TGTGCCAGCTCACCTGGGGATCCCTATGGCTACACCTTC
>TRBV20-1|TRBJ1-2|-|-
CSARPFDSYTF
TGCAGTGCTAGACCTTTTGATAGCTACACCTTC
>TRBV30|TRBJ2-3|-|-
CAWSVGGSTDTQYF
TGTGCCTGGAGTGTAGGGGGGAGCACAGATACGCAGTATTTT
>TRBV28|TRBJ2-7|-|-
CASSLVGPGEQYF
TGTGCCAGCAGCCTGGTCGGGCCCGGCGAGCAGTACTTC
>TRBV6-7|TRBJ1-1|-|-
CASREQDTNTEAFF
TGTGCCAGCAGGGAACAGGATACGAACACTGAAGCTTTCTTT
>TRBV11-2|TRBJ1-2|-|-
CASSSTMVGYTF
TGTGCCAGCAGCTCGACGATGGTTGGCTACACCTTC
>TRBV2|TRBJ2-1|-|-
CASTTGARNEQFF
TGTGCCAGCACCACTGGTGCGCGGAATGAGCAGTTCTTC
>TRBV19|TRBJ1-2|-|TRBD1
CASSMGTAPSRGYTF
TGTGCCAGTAGTATGGGGACAGCCCCCTCGAGAGGCTACACCTTC
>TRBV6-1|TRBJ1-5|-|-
CASSESRNQPQHF
TGTGCCAGCAGTGAATCACGCAATCAGCCCCAGCATTTT
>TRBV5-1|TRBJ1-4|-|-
CASSFLGATNEKLFF
TGCGCCAGCAGTTTTCTAGGGGCAACTAATGAAAAACTGTTTTTT
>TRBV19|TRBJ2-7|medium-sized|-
CASSIALVSYEQYF
TGTGCCAGTAGTATAGCTCTAGTGTCCTACGAGCAGTACTTC
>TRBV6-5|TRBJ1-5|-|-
CASREQRGPQHF
TGTGCCAGCCGGGAACAACGGGGGCCCCAGCATTTT
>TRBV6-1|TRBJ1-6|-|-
CASSPGQRYNSPLHF
TGTGCCAGCAGCCCCGGACAGAGGTATAATTCACCCCTCCACTTT
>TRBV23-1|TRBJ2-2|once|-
CAQKDRHGELFF
TGCGCCCAAAAGGACAGACACGGGGAGCTGTTTTTT
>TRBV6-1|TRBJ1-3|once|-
CASSEGWQIGGNTIYF
TGTGCCAGCAGTGAAGGGTGGCAGATCGGCGGAAACACCATATATTTT
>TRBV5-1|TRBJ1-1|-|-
CASSLAGSTEAFF
TGCGCCAGCAGCTTGGCAGGGAGTACTGAAGCTTTCTTT
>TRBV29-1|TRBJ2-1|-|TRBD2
CSVEDVLAGNEQFF
TGCAGCGTTGAAGATGTACTAGCGGGCAATGAGCAGTTCTTC
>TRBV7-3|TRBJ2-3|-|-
CASSLYGRGTDTQYF
TGTGCCAGCAGCTTATACGGAAGGGGCACAGATACGCAGTATTTT
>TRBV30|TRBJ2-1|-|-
CAWSVRARQFF
TGTGCCTGGAGTGTAAGGGCTAGACAGTTCTTC
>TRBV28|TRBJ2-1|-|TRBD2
CASNPSSGRREQFF
TGTGCCAGCAATCCTTCTAGCGGGAGACGGGAGCAGTTCTTC
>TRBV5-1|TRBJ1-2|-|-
CASSPGPPYGYTF
TGCGCCAGCAGCCCGGGGCCTCCTTATGGCTACACCTTC
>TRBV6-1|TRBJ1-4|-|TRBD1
CASSGQGTTNEKLFF
TGTGCCAGCAGTGGACAGGGTACAACTAATGAAAAACTGTTTTTT
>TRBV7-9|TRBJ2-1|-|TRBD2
CASSLRAGGGYNEQFF
TGTGCCAGCAGCTTAAGGGCGGGAGGAGGATACAATGAGCAGTTCTTC
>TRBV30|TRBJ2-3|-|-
CAWRGPTDTQYF
TGTGCCTGGAGAGGCCCCACAGATACGCAGTATTTT
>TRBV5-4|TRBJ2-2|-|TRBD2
CASSIAGVNTGELFF
TGTGCCAGCAGCATAGCGGGAGTGAACACCGGGGAGCTGTTTTTT
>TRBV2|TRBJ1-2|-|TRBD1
CASSQQGAGGYTF
TGTGCCAGCAGTCAACAGGGGGCTGGTGGCTACACCTTC
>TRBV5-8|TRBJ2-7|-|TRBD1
CASREPGQGSYEQYF
TGTGCCAGCAGGGAACCGGGACAGGGGTCCTACGAGCAGTACTTC
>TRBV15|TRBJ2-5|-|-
CATSRDRGGETQYF
TGTGCCACCAGCAGAGATCGAGGTGGGGAGACCCAGTACTTC
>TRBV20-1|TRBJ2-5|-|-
CSAKQETQYF
TGCAGTGCTAAGCAAGAGACCCAGTACTTC
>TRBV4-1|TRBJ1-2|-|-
CASSQTDYGYTF
TGCGCCAGCAGCCAAACCGACTATGGCTACACCTTC
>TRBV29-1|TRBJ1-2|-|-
CSVGDRGGGGNYGYTF
TGCAGCGTTGGGGATCGGGGGGGAGGAGGGAACTATGGCTACACCTTC
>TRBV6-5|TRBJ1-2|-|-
CASRTGLNAGYGYTF
TGTGCCAGCAGAACCGGACTCAACGCAGGTTATGGCTACACCTTC
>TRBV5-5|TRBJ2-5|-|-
CASSPLKEETQYF
TGTGCCAGCAGCCCCCTCAAGGAGGAGACCCAGTACTTC
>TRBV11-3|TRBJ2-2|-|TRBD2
CASSLTAGVLGELFF
TGTGCCAGCAGCTTAACGGCGGGAGTGCTCGGGGAGCTGTTTTTT
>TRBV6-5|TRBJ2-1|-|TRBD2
CASSNPGLASTGQFF
TGTGCCAGCAGTAATCCGGGACTAGCGTCGACCGGGCAGTTCTTC
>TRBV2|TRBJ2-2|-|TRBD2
CASRSGRTSTGELFF
TGTGCCAGCAGGAGCGGGAGGACTAGCACCGGGGAGCTGTTTTTT
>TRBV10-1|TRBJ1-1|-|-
CASSESGGTRDTEAFF
TGCGCCAGCAGTGAGTCAGGGGGAACCCGGGATACTGAAGCTTTCTTT